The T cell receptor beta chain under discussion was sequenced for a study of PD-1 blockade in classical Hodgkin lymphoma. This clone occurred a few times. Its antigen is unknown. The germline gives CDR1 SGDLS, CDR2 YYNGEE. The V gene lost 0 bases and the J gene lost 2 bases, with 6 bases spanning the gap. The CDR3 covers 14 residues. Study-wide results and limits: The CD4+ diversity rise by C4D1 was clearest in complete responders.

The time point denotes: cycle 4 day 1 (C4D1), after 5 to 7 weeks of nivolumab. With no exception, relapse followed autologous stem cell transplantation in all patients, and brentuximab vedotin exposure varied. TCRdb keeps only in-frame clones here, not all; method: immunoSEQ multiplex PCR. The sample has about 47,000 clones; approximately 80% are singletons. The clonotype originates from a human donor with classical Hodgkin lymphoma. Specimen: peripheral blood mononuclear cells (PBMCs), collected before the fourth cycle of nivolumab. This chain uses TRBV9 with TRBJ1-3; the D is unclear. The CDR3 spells CASSVETAGNTIYF. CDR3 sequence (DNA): TGTGCCAGCAGCGTAGAGACCGCTGGAAACACCATATATTTT.